Presented here are 5 T cell receptor beta chains from one specimen sequenced in a study of vaccination and CD4 T cells after COVID-19. The Oncomine TCR Beta short-read assay was what sequenced the DNA obtained from cultured CD4+ T cells. One entry per CDR3 protein, called by TCRdb with MiXCR from the PCR reads. The top ten clones hold approximately 20% of a sample with approximately 11,000 distinct CDR3 sequences, over 40% of them seen once. Indicated treatment: roughly 11-day PBMC culture with coronavirus spike peptide pools or control peptides (ViraFEST assay). These TCRs are of unknown antigen specificity. Sequences were derived from cultured CD4+ T cells from blood, sampled after SARS-CoV-2 vaccination. The receptors were sampled from a human donor with COVID-19.

In this sample, this clonotype turned up once. The chain links TRBV1 to TRBJ2-5; the D call TRBD2 from the table was never checked on the DNA. TRBV1 is a pseudogene. The CDR3 is 16 residues long. As DNA, the CDR3 is TGCACCAGCAGCCAAGATCCAGGGACTAGCCAAGAGACCCAGTACTTC. Translation gives CTSSQDPGTSQETQYF.

This clonotype was seen only a few times. The rearrangement joins TRBV7-9 to TRBJ2-3; no clear D gene. Germline CDR1 is SEHNR and CDR2 is FQNEAQ (reference sequence). This CDR3 region has 12 residues. Deletions cut 3 bases from V and 4 bases from J, with 5 bases between. CDR3 amino acids: CASSLASDTQYF. The CDR3 DNA is TGTGCCAGCAGCTTGGCCTCAGATACGCAGTATTTT.

This clonotype was seen more than once but under ten times. The chain has TRBV20-1 and TRBJ2-5; 10 bases match TRBD2. J lost 5 bases, V lost 6 bases, and 15 bases had no gene match. Germline-derived CDR1 and CDR2 are DFQATT and SNEGSKA (reference sequence). There are 16 residues in the CDR3. Written as DNA, the CDR3 is TGCAGTGCCCCCCACCCTCAGCGGGGGGGCTGGGAGACCCAGTACTTC. Residues: CSAPHPQRGGWETQYF.

This clonotype was recorded a few times. This chain links TRBV20-1 with TRBJ1-5, with D maybe TRBD1 (5 bases). The germline CDR1 and CDR2 sequences are DFQATT and SNEGSKA (reference sequence). This CDR3 spans 15 amino acids. V dropped 0 bases and J dropped 5 bases, with 14 bases sitting between them. CDR3 DNA: TGCAGTGCTAGAGATCTAAGGGGCGGCGATCAGCCCCAGCATTTT. It yields the protein CSARDLRGGDQPQHF.

The chain has TRBV24-1 and TRBJ2-5, with 7 bases matching TRBD1. CDR3 length: 16 residues. V lost 2 bases to trimming and J lost 5 bases; unmatched junction nucleotides: 10. Germline-derived CDR1 and CDR2 are KGHDR and SFDVKD. The DNA for the CDR3 is TGTGCCACCAGTGATTCCCGGACAGGCCTCCTTGAGACCCAGTACTTC. Protein sequence: CATSDSRTGLLETQYF.